Presented here are 19 T cell receptor beta chains from one specimen sequenced in a study of T-cell reconstitution after alpha-beta-depleted transplantation in children. Unique molecular identifiers were incorporated during preparation of the TCRbeta library. TCRdb ran MiXCR on the PCR reads and lists one entry per CDR3 protein. The sample lists 420,000 or so distinct CDR3 sequences, 11% seen once, with nearly 5.5% in the top ten. Sequences were derived from PBMCs from the stem cell graft donor, sampled from the stem cell graft. The source of these receptors is a human donor who donated a stem cell graft to a child with acute myeloid leukemia.

This clonotype was found a few times. V gene TRBV7-9 combines with J gene TRBJ2-1, with D maybe TRBD1 (5 bases). V was pared by 5 bases and J by 2 bases, with 10 bases between. The CDR3 is 14 amino acids. The V gene's germline CDR1 is SEHNR and CDR2 FQNEAQ (reference sequence). CDR3 sequence: CASSPEGAYNEQFF. The CDR3 DNA reads as TGTGCCAGCAGCCCTGAAGGGGCCTACAATGAGCAGTTCTTC.

This clonotype was seen ten or more times. This rearrangement joins TRBV4-1 to TRBJ2-5; tentative D call: TRBD2 (5 bases). The V and J ends lost 4 bases and 2 bases respectively, with 17 bases between them. The CDR3 runs 16 residues. The germline CDR1 and CDR2 sequences are MGHRA and YSYEKL. As DNA, the CDR3 is TGCGCCAGCAGCCGGACCGGACGGGATCCTCAAGAGACCCAGTACTTC. It codes for CASSRTGRDPQETQYF.

Only a few counts were recorded for this clonotype. The genes are TRBV5-1 and TRBJ2-5; D is perhaps TRBD2 (6 bases). The CDR3 runs to 16 residues. CDR1 is SGHRS, CDR2 YFSETQ, per germline. Trimming removed 0 bases at V and 4 bases at J, with 16 bases between. The CDR3 DNA reads TGCGCCAGCAGCTTGGGGCCGGAGGGCCAAGTAGAGACCCAGTACTTC. Translation gives CASSLGPEGQVETQYF.

This clonotype was seen more than once but under ten times. This chain links TRBV11-2 with TRBJ2-3; the D gene is possibly TRBD2 (7 bases). Trimming removed 1 base from V and 4 bases from J, with 15 bases in between. This CDR3 comprises 16 residues. Looked up from germline, CDR1 is SGHAT and CDR2 is FQNNGV. Here the CDR3 DNA reads TGTGCCAGCAGCTTAGTCGTTGCGGGGGCCGCAGATACGCAGTATTTT. This codes for CASSLVVAGAADTQYF.

The chain carries TRBV28 and TRBJ1-1; D remains unclear. The CDR3 contains 14 residues. Trimming took 6 bases from V and 2 from J, leaving 13 bases between them. Germline V CDR1 and CDR2: MDHEN, SYDVKM. Here the CDR3 reads CASRNSGFNTEAFF. Written as DNA, the CDR3 is TGTGCCAGCAGGAACTCGGGATTTAACACTGAAGCTTTCTTT.

This clonotype turned up a few times. This chain uses TRBV12-3 or TRBV12-4 with TRBJ2-1; the D gene is possibly TRBD1 (5 bases). With 3 bases removed from V and 1 base from J, the gap between germline ends came to 7 bases. This CDR3 has 14 residues. The CDR3 is CASSFKGSYNEQFF. The DNA of the CDR3 is TGTGCCAGCAGTTTTAAGGGGTCCTACAATGAGCAGTTCTTC.

This clonotype was seen more than once but under ten times. This chain connects TRBV29-1 to TRBJ2-3; D is possibly TRBD1 (6 bases). Germline V gene sequence: CDR1 SQVTM, CDR2 ANQGSEA. V lost 3 bases to trimming and J lost 3 bases, with 19 bases between them. The CDR3 extends over 16 amino acids. CDR3 bases: TGCAGCGTTGAGAAGGGGCAGGGGCCTAGAACAGATACGCAGTATTTT. Amino acid sequence: CSVEKGQGPRTDTQYF.

Details on this clonotype: It is unclear where the CDR3 begins or ends on the DNA, so no DNA is shown, and the CDR3 is as TCRdb lists it. J is TRBJ1-2 and V is TRBV3-1; TRBD1 is the table's D call, not checked against the DNA. Germline CDR1 and CDR2: LGHDT and YNNKEL (reference sequence). The CDR3 is 18 amino acids long, termini counted. Here the CDR3 reads CASSFGEGLTFNLYGYTF.

This clonotype was detected ten times or more. This rearrangement joins TRBV20-1 to TRBJ1-6, with TRBD1 as a possible D gene (6 bases). The CDR3 consists of 13 residues. Germline CDR1 DFQATT, CDR2 SNEGSKA (reference sequence). Trimming shortened V by 2 bases and J by 9 bases, and 11 bases separated the two germline ends. The DNA of the CDR3 is TGCAGTGCTAGACCGGGGGGCTCTTCACCCCTCCACTTT. It codes for CSARPGGSSPLHF.

CDR3: CASSPGLAGGQNTGELFF. As DNA, the CDR3 is TGTGCCAGCAGTCCCGGACTAGCGGGGGGCCAGAACACCGGGGAGCTGTTTTTT. The chain carries TRBV3-1 and TRBJ2-2, with 14 bases fitting TRBD2. J lost 1 base, V lost 6 bases, and 7 bases had no gene match. Germline V CDR1 and CDR2: LGHDT, YNNKEL (reference sequence). CDR3 length: 18 amino acids.

This clonotype came up many times. DNA of the CDR3: TGCAGCGTTTCCGGGACCAACACAGACAATGAGCAGTTCTTC. It yields the protein CSVSGTNTDNEQFF. V gene TRBV29-1 combines with J gene TRBJ2-1; the D call may be TRBD1 or TRBD2 (5 bases each). The CDR3 has 14 amino acids. Trimming removed 5 bases at V and 5 bases at J, with 16 bases between. The V gene's germline CDR1 is SQVTM and CDR2 ANQGSEA.

This clonotype has more than one count but fewer than ten. This chain uses TRBV20-1 with TRBJ1-6, with D possibly matching TRBD1 (6 bases). Germline V gene data show CDR1 as DFQATT and CDR2 as SNEGSKA (reference sequence). V was clipped by 3 bases and J by 9 bases, with 12 bases between them. The CDR3 length is 13 residues. CDR3 nucleotides: TGCAGTGCTAGGACCGGGGGGCGTTCACCCCTCCACTTT. Encoded protein: CSARTGGRSPLHF.

V gene TRBV20-1 combines with J gene TRBJ2-3, with D perhaps TRBD2 (6 bases). This CDR3 has 14 amino acids. V dropped 0 bases and J dropped 1 base, with 8 bases sitting between them. Germline V lookup: CDR1 DFQATT, CDR2 SNEGSKA (reference sequence). The CDR3 nucleotides read TGCAGTGCTAGAGAATCTAGCGGCACAGATACGCAGTATTTT. Its protein is CSARESSGTDTQYF.

The chain uses TRBV7-2 and TRBJ2-4, with TRBD1 identical over 9 bases. V was clipped by 4 bases and J by 12 bases; unmatched bases: 10. Germline V gene sequence: CDR1 SGHTA, CDR2 FQGNSA. This CDR3 spans 14 amino acids. DNA of the CDR3: TGTGCCAGCAGCTCCCCGGACAGGGGACGGACTCAGTACTTC. Translation gives CASSSPDRGRTQYF.

The V and J genes are TRBV5-5 and TRBJ2-7; D ambiguous. The V end lost 0 bases, the J end lost 5 bases, and 15 bases lay between the germline ends. This CDR3 is 15 amino acids long. Germline V gene data show CDR1 as SGHKS and CDR2 as YYEKEE (reference sequence). CDR3 region: CASSLDHRGLDEQYF. The CDR3 region has the DNA TGTGCCAGCAGCTTGGACCACCGTGGCCTAGACGAGCAGTACTTC.

There are a few counts of this clonotype. The chain couples TRBV20-1 to TRBJ2-3; the match to TRBD2 covers 9 bases. CDR1 and CDR2 from the germline V gene are DFQATT and SNEGSKA (reference sequence). V dropped 4 bases and J dropped 1; count of bases not matched to a gene: 3. The CDR3 has 14 residues. CDR3 sequence reads: CSAKQREGTDTQYF. The CDR3, as DNA: TGCAGTGCTAAACAGCGGGAGGGCACAGATACGCAGTATTTT.

This clonotype has a handful of counts. The chain is built from TRBV6-1 and TRBJ2-5; 9 bases align to TRBD2. Germline-derived CDR1 and CDR2 are MNHNS and SASEGT. The CDR3 contains 16 residues. J lost 3 bases, V lost 6 bases, and 11 bases had no gene match. CDR3 sequence reads: CASSFFAGGTKETQYF. The CDR3 bases are TGTGCCAGCAGCTTTTTCGCGGGAGGGACTAAAGAGACCCAGTACTTC.

This clonotype came up many times. This CDR3 is CASSDWTGGSAGEQFF. CDR3 DNA: TGTGCCAGCAGTGATTGGACAGGGGGCAGCGCGGGGGAGCAGTTCTTC. J is TRBJ2-1 and V is TRBV14; 11 bases are a match to TRBD1. Losses at the gene ends were 6 bases for V and 10 bases for J; bases not matched to a gene: 14. This CDR3 contains 16 residues. The germline CDR1 and CDR2 sequences are SGHDN and FVKESK.

The J gene is TRBJ1-2, the V gene TRBV6-1, with D maybe TRBD1 (5 bases). CDR1 MNHNS and CDR2 SASEGT come from the germline V gene. V was trimmed by 5 bases and J by 6 bases, leaving 16 bases between them. This CDR3 has 14 amino acids. CDR3 DNA: TGTGCCAGCAGTCCACCCGGGACGGCACATGGCTACACCTTC. It specifies CASSPPGTAHGYTF.